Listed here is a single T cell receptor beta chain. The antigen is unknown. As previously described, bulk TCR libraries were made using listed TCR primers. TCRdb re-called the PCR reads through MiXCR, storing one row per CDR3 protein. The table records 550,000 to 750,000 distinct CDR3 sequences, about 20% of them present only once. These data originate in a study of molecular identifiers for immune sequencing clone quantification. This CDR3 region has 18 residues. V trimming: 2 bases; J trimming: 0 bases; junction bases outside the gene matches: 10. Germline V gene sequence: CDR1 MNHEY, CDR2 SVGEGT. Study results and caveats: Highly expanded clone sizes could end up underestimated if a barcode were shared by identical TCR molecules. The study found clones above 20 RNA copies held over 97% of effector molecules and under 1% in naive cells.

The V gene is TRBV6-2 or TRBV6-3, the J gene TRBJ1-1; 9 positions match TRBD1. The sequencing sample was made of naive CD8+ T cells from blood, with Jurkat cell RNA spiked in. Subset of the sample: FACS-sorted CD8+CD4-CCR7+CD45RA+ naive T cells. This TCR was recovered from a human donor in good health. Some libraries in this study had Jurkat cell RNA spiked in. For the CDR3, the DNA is TGTGCCAGCAGTTACCCTTACCCGGGACAGGGTATGAACACTGAAGCTTTCTTT. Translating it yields CASSYPYPGQGMNTEAFF.